This T cell receptor beta chain comes out of a study of blood T cell repertoires in COVID-19. The overall study: The samples span acute and convalescent COVID-19 from the United States, Italy and Spain.

Here immunoSEQ multiplex PCR was the method, and the copy in TCRdb shows in-frame clones only, minus some. This sample has approximately 68,000 clones; 82% occur once, and the top ten carry about 19%. V was pared by 4 bases and J by 0 bases, with 5 bases of the junction left unmatched. This CDR3 has 16 residues. Germline assignment: CDR1 ENHRY and CDR2 SYGVKD. The sample comprised peripheral blood. This sequence originates from a human donor in a cohort sampled during active COVID-19. The chain combines TRBV10-3 with TRBJ1-1; 10 nucleotides line up with TRBD1. The CDR3 region has the DNA TGTGCCATCAGTGGTTGGACAGGGGGGATGAACACTGAAGCTTTCTTT. Translated: CAISGWTGGMNTEAFF.